The T cell receptor (beta chain) described here comes from a study of blood T cells in healthy people across ages. Germline V gene data show CDR1 as DFQATT and CDR2 as SNEGSKA (reference sequence). This CDR3 spans 15 amino acids. Deletions cut 5 bases from V and 2 bases from J, with 19 bases between. Sample-barcoded 5' priming and a J-beta primer mix drove a second PCR of 7 to 11 cycles. Each CDR3 protein gets one entry after TCRdb re-called the 5' RACE reads with MiXCR. The sample consists of about 1.7 million distinct CDR3 sequences, 28% of them appearing once. Each individual donor underwent a draw of approximately 10 milliliters of peripheral blood. This clonotype was counted ten times or more.

The sequenced material came from blood. The TCR comes from a woman aged 25 to 39 in good health. V usage is TRBV20-1 and J usage is TRBJ2-7; a possible D gene is TRBD2 (7 bases). This CDR3 is CSAYPPGGPPYEQYF. In nucleotides, the CDR3 is TGCAGTGCTTATCCTCCCGGGGGGCCCCCCTACGAGCAGTACTTC.